The 14 T cell receptor beta chains below come from one sample, sequenced in a study of T cell responses to AZD1222 COVID-19 vaccine. The data were produced by immunoSEQ multiplex PCR, yet TCRdb's version contains in-frame clones alone and is incomplete. The repertoire has 110,000 to 150,000 clones, more than 85% of them found once; the top ten carry 12%. This sample comprised peripheral blood, obtained after recovery from COVID-19. These receptor sequences come from an adult who had recovered from COVID-19.

The chain combines TRBV3-1 (or the pseudogene TRBV3-2) with TRBJ2-1; 7 bases agree with TRBD1. The CDR3 runs to 17 residues. Germline V gives CDR1 LGHDT, CDR2 YNNKEL (reference sequence). J gave up 1 base and V 1 base, and 7 bases lay outside the gene matches. CDR3 amino acids: CASSQGQTGMSYNEQFF. CDR3 nucleotide sequence: TGTGCCAGCAGCCAAGGCCAGACAGGGATGTCCTACAATGAGCAGTTCTTC.

J is TRBJ1-6 and V is TRBV28; 8 nucleotides line up with TRBD1. The V gene end was trimmed by 8 bases and the J gene end by 10 bases; junction bases not matched to a gene: 16. CDR3 size: 16 residues. Germline CDR1 is MDHEN and CDR2 is SYDVKM. Here the CDR3 reads CASHRGGARNPSPLHF. The CDR3 DNA sequence: TGTGCCAGCCACAGGGGGGGGGCGAGGAATCCCTCACCCCTCCACTTT.

The rearrangement uses TRBV27 and TRBJ2-7; tentatively, D is TRBD2 (6 bases). The V end lost 5 bases, the J end lost 12 bases, and 20 bases lay between the germline ends. Germline assignment: CDR1 MNHEY and CDR2 SMNVEV (reference sequence). The CDR3 contains 13 residues. The CDR3: CASSKTRDSRTYF. CDR3 nucleotide sequence: TGTGCCAGCAGTAAAACTAGGGACTCTCGCACGTACTTC.

The CDR3 coding sequence is TGTGCCCCCACAACGGGGGGGGTGAACACCGGGGAGCTGTTTTTT. Encoded protein: CAPTTGGVNTGELFF. This chain links TRBV2 with TRBJ2-2; 8 bases are shared with TRBD2. CDR3 size: 15 residues. V shed 11 bases, J shed 1 base, and the junction held 9 bases outside the gene matches. The germline V gene has CDR1 SNHLY and CDR2 FYNNEI. The whole variable domain, filled in from reference TRBV2 and TRBJ2-2, reads EPEVTQTPSHQVTQMGQEVILRCVPISNHLYFYWYRQILGQKVEFLVSFYNNEISEKSEIFDDQFSVERPDGSNFTLKIRSTKLEDSAMYFCAPTTGGVNTGELFFGEGSRLTVL.

The gene calls are TRBV3-1 (or the pseudogene TRBV3-2) and TRBJ1-2; no reliable D call. Trimming took 0 bases from V and 4 from J, leaving 9 bases between them. CDR1 is LGHDT, CDR2 YNNKEL, per germline (reference sequence). The CDR3 extends over 14 amino acids. CDR3 bases: TGTGCCAGCAGCCAAGACGCTGGGTTCTATGGCTACACCTTC. Its translation: CASSQDAGFYGYTF.

The table lists this clone with a count of one. The chain combines TRBV7-3 with TRBJ2-2; D is undetermined. Per the germline V gene, CDR1 is SGHTA and CDR2 is FQGTGA. Trimming cost V 1 base and J 4 bases, with 13 bases left between them. This CDR3 has 16 residues. DNA for the CDR3: TGTGCCAGCAGCTTAATACCCGACCGGAGCACCGGGGAGCTGTTTTTT. This translates into CASSLIPDRSTGELFF.

The chain couples TRBV5-5 to TRBJ1-1; perhaps TRBD1 as D (6 bases). CDR1 is SGHKS and CDR2 is YYEKEE in the germline V gene (reference sequence). This CDR3 has 14 residues. The ends were cut back, 4 bases at V and 0 bases at J, with 10 bases in the middle. Here the CDR3 DNA reads TGTGCCAGCAGCCCTCGGACAGTGAACACTGAAGCTTTCTTT. Translation gives CASSPRTVNTEAFF.

This clone has a single count. J is TRBJ2-4 and V is TRBV7-9; tentatively, D is TRBD1 or TRBD2 (5 bases each). The CDR3 extends over 16 amino acids. Per the germline V gene, CDR1 is SEHNR and CDR2 is FQNEAQ (reference sequence). Trimming left V 0 bases short and J 9 bases short, with 18 bases between. The chain's CDR3 is CASSLALDRGTGIQYF. The CDR3 DNA sequence: TGTGCCAGCAGCTTAGCCTTAGACAGAGGGACGGGCATTCAGTACTTC.

The chain is built from TRBV5-1 and TRBJ2-7, with 11 bases that match TRBD2. CDR1 is SGHRS, CDR2 YFSETQ, per germline. The CDR3 runs 15 residues. J lost 2 bases, V lost 6 bases, and 7 bases had no gene match. The CDR3 protein is CASKRTSGWAYEQYF. The CDR3 bases are TGCGCCAGCAAAAGGACTAGCGGGTGGGCCTACGAGCAGTACTTC.

The V call is TRBV6-1, the J call TRBJ2-7; D gene uncertain. Trimming removed 2 bases at V and 2 bases at J, with 10 bases between. Germline-derived CDR1 and CDR2 are MNHNS and SASEGT. The CDR3 is made up of 14 amino acids. CDR3 sequence: CASSEFGVTYEQYF. The DNA of the CDR3 is TGTGCCAGCAGTGAATTCGGCGTCACCTACGAGCAGTACTTC.

The J gene is TRBJ2-1, the V gene TRBV19; 14 positions match TRBD2. The length of the CDR3 is 21 residues. V lost 1 base and J lost 7; bases outside the gene matches: 18. Germline CDR1 is LNHDA and CDR2 is SQIVND (reference sequence). The CDR3 bases are TGTGCCAGTAGTATAGCCCGGATGGGACTAGCGGGAGTCCCCGAGAGGAATGAGCAGTTCTTC. Amino acids: CASSIARMGLAGVPERNEQFF.

The rearrangement joins TRBV28 to TRBJ1-2, with TRBD1 identical over 8 bases. The length of the CDR3 is 15 residues. Germline V gene lookup returns CDR1 MDHEN and CDR2 SYDVKM. V lost 4 bases to trimming and J lost 6 bases; unmatched junction nucleotides: 10. CDR3 loop: CASSSQGAGGDGYTF. The CDR3 DNA reads as TGTGCCAGCAGTTCTCAGGGGGCGGGCGGTGATGGCTACACCTTC.

The chain links TRBV30 to TRBJ1-2; possible D gene TRBD1, 6 bases. This CDR3 has 13 amino acids. From germline, CDR1 is GTSNPN and CDR2 SVGIG (reference sequence). Trimming cost V 4 bases and J 5 bases, with 14 bases left between them. DNA for the CDR3: TGTGCCTGGACCCCCGGACAGCAGTATGGCTACACCTTC. Protein product: CAWTPGQQYGYTF.

This chain links TRBV2 with TRBJ2-1; the D call may be TRBD1 or TRBD2 (6 bases each). V lost 5 bases to trimming and J lost 7 bases, with 15 bases between them. The germline CDR1 and CDR2 sequences are SNHLY and FYNNEI. The CDR3 is 14 amino acids. For the CDR3, the DNA is TGTGCCAGCAGTAAAAACAGGGCGGGGAATGAGCAGTTCTTC. It translates to CASSKNRAGNEQFF.